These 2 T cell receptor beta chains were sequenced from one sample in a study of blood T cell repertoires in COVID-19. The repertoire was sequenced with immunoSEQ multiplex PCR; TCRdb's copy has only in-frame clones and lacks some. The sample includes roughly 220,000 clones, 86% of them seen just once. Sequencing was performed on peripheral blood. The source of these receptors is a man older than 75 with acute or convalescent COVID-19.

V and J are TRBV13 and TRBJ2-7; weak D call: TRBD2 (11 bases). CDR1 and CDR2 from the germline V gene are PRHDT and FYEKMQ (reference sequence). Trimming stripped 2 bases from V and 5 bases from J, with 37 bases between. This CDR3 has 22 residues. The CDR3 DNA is TGTGCCAGCAGCTTATGGGACAGGGGTTTCGTGACTAGCGGGAACGGTCCCCACGAGCAGTACTTC. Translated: CASSLWDRGFVTSGNGPHEQYF.

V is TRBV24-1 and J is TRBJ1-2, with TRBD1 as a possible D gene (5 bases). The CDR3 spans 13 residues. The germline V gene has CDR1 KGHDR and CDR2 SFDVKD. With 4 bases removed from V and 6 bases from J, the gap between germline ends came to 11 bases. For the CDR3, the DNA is TGTGCCACCAGTGACTTATCAGGGAATGGCTACACCTTC. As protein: CATSDLSGNGYTF.